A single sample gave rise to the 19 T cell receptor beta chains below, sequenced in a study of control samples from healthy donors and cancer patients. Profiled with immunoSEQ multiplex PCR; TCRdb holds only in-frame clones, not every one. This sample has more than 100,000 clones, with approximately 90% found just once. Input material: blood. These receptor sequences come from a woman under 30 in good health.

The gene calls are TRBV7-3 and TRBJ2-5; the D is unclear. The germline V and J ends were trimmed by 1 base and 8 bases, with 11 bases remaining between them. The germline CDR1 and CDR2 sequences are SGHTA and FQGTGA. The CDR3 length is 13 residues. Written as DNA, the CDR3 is TGTGCCAGCAGCTTAAATGTGGGGTCAACCCAGTACTTC. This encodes CASSLNVGSTQYF.

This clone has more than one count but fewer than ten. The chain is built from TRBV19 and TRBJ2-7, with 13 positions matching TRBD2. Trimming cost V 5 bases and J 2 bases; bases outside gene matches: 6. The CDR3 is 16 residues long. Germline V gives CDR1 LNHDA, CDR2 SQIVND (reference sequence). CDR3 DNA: TGTGCCAGTAGTTCCCCCGGGACTAGCGGGACCTACGAGCAGTACTTC. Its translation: CASSSPGTSGTYEQYF.

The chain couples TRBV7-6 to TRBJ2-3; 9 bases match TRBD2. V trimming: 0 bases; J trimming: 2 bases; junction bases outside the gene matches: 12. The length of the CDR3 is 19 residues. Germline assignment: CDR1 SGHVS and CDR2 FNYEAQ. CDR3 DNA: TGTGCCAGCAGCTTAGCGTCCCCCGTAGCGGGAGAGTTCACAGATACGCAGTATTTT. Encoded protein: CASSLASPVAGEFTDTQYF.

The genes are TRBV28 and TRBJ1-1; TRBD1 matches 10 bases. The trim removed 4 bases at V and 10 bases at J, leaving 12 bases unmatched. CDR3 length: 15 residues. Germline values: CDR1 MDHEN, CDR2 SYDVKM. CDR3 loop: CASSSRTGGSLGAFF. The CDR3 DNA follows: TGTGCCAGCAGTTCCCGGACAGGGGGTTCTTTAGGAGCTTTCTTT.

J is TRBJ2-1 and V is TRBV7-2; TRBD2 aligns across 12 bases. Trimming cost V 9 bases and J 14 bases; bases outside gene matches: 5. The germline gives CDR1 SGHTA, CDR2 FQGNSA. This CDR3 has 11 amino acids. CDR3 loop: CASLLAGGKFF. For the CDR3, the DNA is TGTGCCAGTCTCCTAGCGGGAGGGAAGTTCTTC.

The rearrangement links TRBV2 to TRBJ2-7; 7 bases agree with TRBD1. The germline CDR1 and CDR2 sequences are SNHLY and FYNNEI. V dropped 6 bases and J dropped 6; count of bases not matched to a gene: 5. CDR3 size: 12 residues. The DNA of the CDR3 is TGTGCCAGCAGGGAACAGGGGTTCGAGCAGTACTTC. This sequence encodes CASREQGFEQYF. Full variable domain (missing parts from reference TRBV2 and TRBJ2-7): EPEVTQTPSHQVTQMGQEVILRCVPISNHLYFYWYRQILGQKVEFLVSFYNNEISEKSEIFDDQFSVERPDGSNFTLKIRSTKLEDSAMYFCASREQGFEQYFGPGTRLTVT.

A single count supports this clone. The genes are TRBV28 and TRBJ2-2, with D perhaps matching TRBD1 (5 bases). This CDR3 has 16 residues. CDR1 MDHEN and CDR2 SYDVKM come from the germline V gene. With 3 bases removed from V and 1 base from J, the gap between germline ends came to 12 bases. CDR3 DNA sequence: TGTGCCAGCAGTTTTCCCCACCAGGGGAACACCGGGGAGCTGTTTTTT. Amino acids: CASSFPHQGNTGELFF.

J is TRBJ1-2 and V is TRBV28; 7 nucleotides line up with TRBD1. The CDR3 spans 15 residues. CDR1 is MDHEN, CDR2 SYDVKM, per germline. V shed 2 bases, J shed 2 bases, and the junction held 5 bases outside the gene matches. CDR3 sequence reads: CASSLKQGLNYGYTF. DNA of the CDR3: TGTGCCAGCAGTTTAAAACAGGGGCTGAACTATGGCTACACCTTC.

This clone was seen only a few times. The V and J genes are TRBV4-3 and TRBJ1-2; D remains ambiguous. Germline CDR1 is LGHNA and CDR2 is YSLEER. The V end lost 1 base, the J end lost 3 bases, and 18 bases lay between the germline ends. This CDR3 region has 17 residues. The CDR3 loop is CASSQGRPQQRDYGYTF. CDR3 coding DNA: TGCGCCAGCAGCCAAGGTCGGCCACAGCAAAGGGACTATGGCTACACCTTC.

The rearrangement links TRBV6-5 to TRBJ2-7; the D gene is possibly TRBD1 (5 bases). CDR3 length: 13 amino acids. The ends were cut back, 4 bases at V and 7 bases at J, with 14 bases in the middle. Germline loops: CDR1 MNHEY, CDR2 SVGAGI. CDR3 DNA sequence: TGTGCCAGCAGTTCTGCAGGGTTCCGGGAGCAGTACTTC. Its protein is CASSSAGFREQYF.

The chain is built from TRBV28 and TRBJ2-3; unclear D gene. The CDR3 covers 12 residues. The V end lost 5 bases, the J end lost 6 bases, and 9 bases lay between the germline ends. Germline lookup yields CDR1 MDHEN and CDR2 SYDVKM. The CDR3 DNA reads TGTGCCAGCAGTCAAGGTTCGGATACGCAGTATTTT. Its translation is CASSQGSDTQYF.

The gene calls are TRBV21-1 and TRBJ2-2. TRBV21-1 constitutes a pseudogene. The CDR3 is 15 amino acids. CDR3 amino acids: CASSKEGTSTGELFF. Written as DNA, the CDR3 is TGTGCCAGCAGCAAAGAGGGGACGTCCACCGGGGAGCTGTTTTTT.

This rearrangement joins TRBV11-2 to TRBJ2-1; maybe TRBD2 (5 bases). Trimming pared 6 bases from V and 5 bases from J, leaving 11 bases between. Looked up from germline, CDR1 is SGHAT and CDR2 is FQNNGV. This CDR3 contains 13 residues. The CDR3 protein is CASRRPGNNEQFF. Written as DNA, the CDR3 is TGTGCCAGCAGAAGGCCCGGGAACAATGAGCAGTTCTTC. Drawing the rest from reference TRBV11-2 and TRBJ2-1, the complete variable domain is EAGVAQSPRYKIIEKRQSVAFWCNPISGHATLYWYQQILGQGPKLLIQFQNNGVVDDSQLPKDRFSAERLKGVDSTLKIQPAKLEDSAVYLCASRRPGNNEQFFGPGTRLTVL.

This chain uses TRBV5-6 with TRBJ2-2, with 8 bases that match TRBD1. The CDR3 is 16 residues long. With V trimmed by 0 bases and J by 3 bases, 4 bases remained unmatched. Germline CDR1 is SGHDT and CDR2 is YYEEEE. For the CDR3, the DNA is TGTGCCAGCAGCTTGGTCGGACAGGGCGACACCGGGGAGCTGTTTTTT. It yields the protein CASSLVGQGDTGELFF.

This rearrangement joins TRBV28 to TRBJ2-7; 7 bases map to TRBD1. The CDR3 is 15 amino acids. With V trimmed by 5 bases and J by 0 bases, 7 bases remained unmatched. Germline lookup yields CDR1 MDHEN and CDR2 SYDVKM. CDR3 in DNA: TGTGCCAGCAGTCCTGGGACAGTAGCCTCCTACGAGCAGTACTTC. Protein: CASSPGTVASYEQYF.

The CDR3 DNA follows: TGCAGTGCTAGGGACGGTGAGCAGTTCTTC. Translation gives CSARDGEQFF. The gene calls are TRBV20-1 and TRBJ2-1; unclear D gene. Germline V CDR1 and CDR2: DFQATT, SNEGSKA (reference sequence). This CDR3 spans 10 amino acids. V lost 3 bases, J lost 9 bases, and 6 bases lay in between.

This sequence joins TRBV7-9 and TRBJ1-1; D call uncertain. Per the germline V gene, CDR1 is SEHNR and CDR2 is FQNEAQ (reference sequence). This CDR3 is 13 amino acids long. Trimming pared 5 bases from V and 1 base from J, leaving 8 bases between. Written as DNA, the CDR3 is TGTGCCAGCAGCCACGTACAGAACACTGAAGCTTTCTTT. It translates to CASSHVQNTEAFF.

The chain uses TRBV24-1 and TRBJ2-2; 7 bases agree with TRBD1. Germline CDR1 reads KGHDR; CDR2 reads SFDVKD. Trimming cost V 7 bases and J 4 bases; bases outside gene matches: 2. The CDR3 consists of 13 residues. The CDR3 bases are TGTGCCACCAGACAGGGGAGCACCGGGGAGCTGTTTTTT. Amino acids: CATRQGSTGELFF.

In nucleotides, the CDR3 is TGTGCCAGCAGCCCGCGGGGCTTCACAGATACGCAGTATTTT. Protein product: CASSPRGFTDTQYF. The chain uses TRBV7-2 and TRBJ2-3, with D tentatively TRBD2 (6 bases). Trimming stripped 5 bases from V and 2 bases from J, with 11 bases between. The CDR3 length is 14 residues. Looked up from germline, CDR1 is SGHTA and CDR2 is FQGNSA.